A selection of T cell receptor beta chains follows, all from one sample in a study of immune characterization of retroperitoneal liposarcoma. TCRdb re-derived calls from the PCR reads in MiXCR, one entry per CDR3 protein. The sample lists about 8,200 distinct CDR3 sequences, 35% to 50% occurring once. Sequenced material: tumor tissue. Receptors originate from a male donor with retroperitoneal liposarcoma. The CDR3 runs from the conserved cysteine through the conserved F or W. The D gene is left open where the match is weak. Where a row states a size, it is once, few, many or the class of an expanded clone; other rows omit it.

DNA: TGTGCCAGCAGCGTCACAGGGGATTTCTACGAGCAGTTCTTC
CDR3: CASSVTGDFYEQFF
size: NA
J: TRBJ2-1
length: 14
D: TRBD1
V: TRBV7-8

DNA: TGTGCCAGCAGCTCCGGACTAGCGGGGTTCCAAGAGACCCAGTTCTTC
CDR3: CASSSGLAGFQETQFF
size: NA
J: TRBJ2-1
length: 16
D: TRBD2
V: TRBV6-1

DNA: TGTGCCAGCAGCACACAAGCCGGCGAGCAGTACTTC
CDR3: CASSTQAGEQYF
size: few
J: TRBJ2-7
length: 12
D: NA
V: TRBV25-1

DNA: TGTGCTAGTGGTTTGCCACCTGGACAGGGCTGGACAGATACGCAGTATTTT
CDR3: CASGLPPGQGWTDTQYF
size: NA
J: TRBJ2-3
length: 17
D: TRBD1
V: TRBV12-5

DNA: TGTGCCAGCACTCCAACCCCTTTCTATGGCTACACCTTC
CDR3: CASTPTPFYGYTF
size: NA
J: TRBJ1-2
length: 13
D: NA
V: TRBV7-9

DNA: TGTGCCAGCAGTGAAGTGTCCTACGAGCAGTACTTC
CDR3: CASSEVSYEQYF
size: medium-sized
J: TRBJ2-7
length: 12
D: NA
V: TRBV6-1

DNA: TGTGCCAGCACCATGGCCCTCGGGCCCTACTACGAGCAGTACTTC
CDR3: CASTMALGPYYEQYF
size: medium-sized
J: TRBJ2-7
length: 15
D: NA
V: TRBV7-2

DNA: TGTGCCAGCACCAAAGCGGGCTCCTACGAGCAGTACTTC
CDR3: CASTKAGSYEQYF
size: NA
J: TRBJ2-7
length: 13
D: NA
V: TRBV27

DNA: TGTGCCAGCAGTTACCTGCCAGGTGGTGGTTACAATGAGCAGTTCTTC
CDR3: CASSYLPGGGYNEQFF
size: NA
J: TRBJ2-1
length: 16
D: NA
V: TRBV6-5

DNA: TGTGCCAGCGGAGGGTTAGACGCAGATACGCAGTATTTT
CDR3: CASGGLDADTQYF
size: medium-sized
J: TRBJ2-3
length: 13
D: NA
V: TRBV6-1

DNA: TGCGCCAGCAGTGACATCGGGGGCGGGGGGGCAATGGGGTTCCAAGAGACCCAGTACTTC
CDR3: CASSDIGGGGAMGFQETQYF
size: once
J: TRBJ2-5
length: 20
D: TRBD2
V: TRBV10-2

DNA: TGTGCCACCGGCAGGGGCACAGATACGCAGTATTTT
CDR3: CATGRGTDTQYF
size: NA
J: TRBJ2-3
length: 12
D: NA
V: TRBV24-1

DNA: TGTGCCAGCAGTGACCCGACTAGCGGGAGGCGGGGGACCCAGTTCTTC
CDR3: CASSDPTSGRRGTQFF
size: medium-sized
J: TRBJ2-1
length: 16
D: TRBD2
V: TRBV12-3/TRBV12-4

DNA: TGTGCCAGCAGTATCGGGACTAGCGGGAGCCGGGCCTACGAGCAGTACTTC
CDR3: CASSIGTSGSRAYEQYF
size: NA
J: TRBJ2-7
length: 17
D: TRBD2
V: TRBV6-1

DNA: TGTGCCAGCAAAGGGGAGGGAACTGAAGCTTTCTTT
CDR3: CASKGEGTEAFF
size: NA
J: TRBJ1-1
length: 12
D: NA
V: TRBV27

DNA: TGTGCCAGCAGTGAAAATCTAGCGGGAGATAAATACTTC
CDR3: CASSENLAGDKYF
size: NA
J: TRBJ2-4
length: 13
D: TRBD2
V: TRBV6-1

DNA: TGTGCCAGCAGTCGGGGGCCCCAAGAGACCCAGTACTTC
CDR3: CASSRGPQETQYF
size: NA
J: TRBJ2-5
length: 13
D: NA
V: TRBV7-2

DNA: TGTGCCAGTCAACTACGGACAGGAGGGAGCGGCTACACCTTC
CDR3: CASQLRTGGSGYTF
size: NA
J: TRBJ1-2
length: 14
D: TRBD1
V: TRBV6-1

DNA: TGTGCCAGTGATCGCGGGCGGGACCTTCGGACCCAGTACTTC
CDR3: CASDRGRDLRTQYF
size: NA
J: TRBJ2-5
length: 14
D: NA
V: TRBV6-1

DNA: TGTGCCAGCAGTTCCGAGCGGGGGGGGGGCGATGAGCAGTTCTTC
CDR3: CASSSERGGGDEQFF
size: few
J: TRBJ2-1
length: 15
D: TRBD2
V: TRBV12-3/TRBV12-4

DNA: TGTGCCAGCAGTTTGGGGACAGAAGGTCGGGAAAAACTGTTTTTT
CDR3: CASSLGTEGREKLFF
size: few
J: TRBJ1-4
length: 15
D: TRBD1
V: TRBV12-3/TRBV12-4

DNA: TGTGCCAGCAGCAACTCCCCGGGCAACGAGCAGTACTTC
CDR3: CASSNSPGNEQYF
size: NA
J: TRBJ2-7
length: 13
D: NA
V: TRBV7-3

DNA: TGCGCCAGCAGAAGGACGGGAGAAGGAGAGACCCAGTACTTC
CDR3: CASRRTGEGETQYF
size: NA
J: TRBJ2-5
length: 14
D: NA
V: TRBV10-2

DNA: TGTGCCAGCAGTTTTTCGGGGACGGCCTACGAGCAGTACTTC
CDR3: CASSFSGTAYEQYF
size: NA
J: TRBJ2-7
length: 14
D: NA
V: TRBV27

DNA: TGTGCCAGCAGTGAAGCGGCGAGTCCCCTCTTTGCGGGGACCCCGGCCGAGCAGTTCTTC
CDR3: CASSEAASPLFAGTPAEQFF
size: NA
J: TRBJ2-1
length: 20
D: NA
V: TRBV6-1

DNA: TGTGCCAGCAGCGAGACAGGGTCCCAAGAGACCCAGTACTTC
CDR3: CASSETGSQETQYF
size: NA
J: TRBJ2-5
length: 14
D: TRBD1
V: TRBV2

DNA: TGTGCCAGCAGTTTAGCGGATACGCAGTATTTT
CDR3: CASSLADTQYF
size: NA
J: TRBJ2-3
length: 11
D: NA
V: TRBV12-3/TRBV12-4

DNA: TGTGCCAGCAGAAGAGCAGGGGTCGAGACCCAGTTCTTC
CDR3: CASRRAGVETQFF
size: NA
J: TRBJ2-1
length: 13
D: NA
V: TRBV6-1

DNA: TGCGCCAGCAAAGGACAGGGGGCAGATACGCAGTATTTT
CDR3: CASKGQGADTQYF
size: NA
J: TRBJ2-3
length: 13
D: TRBD1
V: TRBV10-1

DNA: TGCGCCAGCAAGCTAGCGGGGGGAAACAATGAGCAGTTCTTC
CDR3: CASKLAGGNNEQFF
size: few
J: TRBJ2-1
length: 14
D: TRBD2
V: TRBV10-2

DNA: TGTGCCAGCAGCCTTCGCGTCGGGGCTACTACCTACAATGAGCAGTACTTC
CDR3: CASSLRVGATTYNEQYF
size: NA
J: TRBJ2-7
length: 17
D: NA
V: TRBV11-3

DNA: TGTGCCAGCAGTTTAGCGGGAGGCCCGAAAGAGACCCAGTACTTC
CDR3: CASSLAGGPKETQYF
size: NA
J: TRBJ2-5
length: 15
D: TRBD2
V: TRBV28

DNA: TGTGCCAGCAGCGAGGGACACCTCATGAACACTGAAGCTTTCTTT
CDR3: CASSEGHLMNTEAFF
size: NA
J: TRBJ1-1
length: 15
D: NA
V: TRBV7-3

DNA: TGTGCCAGCAGCCGGACTAGCGGAAGCTCCTACAATGAGCAGTTCTTC
CDR3: CASSRTSGSSYNEQFF
size: NA
J: TRBJ2-1
length: 16
D: TRBD2
V: TRBV12-3/TRBV12-4

DNA: TGTGCCAGCAGCAAGGGAAGCGGGGACCAAGAGACCCAGTTCTTC
CDR3: CASSKGSGDQETQFF
size: NA
J: TRBJ2-1
length: 15
D: TRBD2
V: TRBV4-2

DNA: TGTGCCAGCAGTGAGGGGACTAGCGGGAGAGTGACAGATACGCAGTATTTT
CDR3: CASSEGTSGRVTDTQYF
size: medium-sized
J: TRBJ2-3
length: 17
D: TRBD2
V: TRBV6-1